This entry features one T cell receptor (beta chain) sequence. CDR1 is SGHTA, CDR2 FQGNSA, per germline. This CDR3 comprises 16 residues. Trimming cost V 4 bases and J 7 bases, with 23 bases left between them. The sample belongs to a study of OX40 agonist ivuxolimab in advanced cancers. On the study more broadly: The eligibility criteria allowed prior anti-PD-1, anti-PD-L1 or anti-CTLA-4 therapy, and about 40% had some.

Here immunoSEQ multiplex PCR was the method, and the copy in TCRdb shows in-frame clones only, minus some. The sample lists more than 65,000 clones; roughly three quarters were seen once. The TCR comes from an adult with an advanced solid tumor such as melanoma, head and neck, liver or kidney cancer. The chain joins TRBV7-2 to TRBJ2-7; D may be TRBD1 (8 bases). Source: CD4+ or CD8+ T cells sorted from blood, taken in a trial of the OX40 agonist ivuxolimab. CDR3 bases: TGTGCCAGCAGCTCAAGGGGAGGGGCAGGGGGCGGGGAGCAGTACTTC. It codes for CASSSRGGAGGGEQYF.